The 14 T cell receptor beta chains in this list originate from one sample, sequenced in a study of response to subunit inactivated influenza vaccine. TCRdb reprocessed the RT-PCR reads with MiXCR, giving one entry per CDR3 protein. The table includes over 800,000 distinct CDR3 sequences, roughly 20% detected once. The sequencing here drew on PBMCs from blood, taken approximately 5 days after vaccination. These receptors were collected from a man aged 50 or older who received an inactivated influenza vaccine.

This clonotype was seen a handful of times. CDR3 protein: CATSDLTVNQPQHF. CDR3 bases: TGTGCCACCAGTGACTTGACAGTCAATCAGCCCCAGCATTTT. The chain is built from TRBV24-1 and TRBJ1-5; possible D gene TRBD1, 5 bases. CDR3 length equals 14 residues. CDR1 and CDR2 from the germline V gene are KGHDR and SFDVKD. The ends were cut back, 4 bases at V and 3 bases at J, with 9 bases in the middle.

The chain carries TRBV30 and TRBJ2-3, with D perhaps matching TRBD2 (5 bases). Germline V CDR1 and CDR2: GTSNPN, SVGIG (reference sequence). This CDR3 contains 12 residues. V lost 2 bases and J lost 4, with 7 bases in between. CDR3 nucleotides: TGTGCCTGGAGTCTAGCTCCAGATACGCAGTATTTT. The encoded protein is CAWSLAPDTQYF.

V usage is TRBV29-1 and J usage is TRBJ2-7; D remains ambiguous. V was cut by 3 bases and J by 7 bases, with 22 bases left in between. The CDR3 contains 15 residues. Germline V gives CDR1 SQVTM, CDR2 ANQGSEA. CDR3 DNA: TGCAGCGTTGACTTTCTCGTCAGTAACCCACGGGAGCAGTACTTC. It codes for CSVDFLVSNPREQYF.

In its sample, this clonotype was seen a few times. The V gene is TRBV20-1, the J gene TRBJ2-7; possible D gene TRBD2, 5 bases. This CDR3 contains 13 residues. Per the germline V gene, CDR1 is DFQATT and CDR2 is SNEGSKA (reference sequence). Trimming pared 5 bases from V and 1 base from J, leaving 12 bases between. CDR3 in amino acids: CSAEGGDSYEQYF. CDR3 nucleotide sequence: TGCAGTGCTGAGGGCGGAGATTCCTACGAGCAGTACTTC.

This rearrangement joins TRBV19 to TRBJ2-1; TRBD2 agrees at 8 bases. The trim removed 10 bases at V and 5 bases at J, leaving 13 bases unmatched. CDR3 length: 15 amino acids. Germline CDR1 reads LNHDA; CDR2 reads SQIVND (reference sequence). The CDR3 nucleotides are TGTGCCACCGAAGGATGGATAGCGGGACACAATGAGCAGTTCTTC. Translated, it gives CATEGWIAGHNEQFF.

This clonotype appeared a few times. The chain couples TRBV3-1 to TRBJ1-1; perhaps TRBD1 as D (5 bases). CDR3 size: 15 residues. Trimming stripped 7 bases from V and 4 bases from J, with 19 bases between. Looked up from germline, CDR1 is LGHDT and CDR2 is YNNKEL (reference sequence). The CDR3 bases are TGTGCCAGCAAGCCAAGTCTCCTGGGGGGCACTGAAGCTTTCTTT. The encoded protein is CASKPSLLGGTEAFF. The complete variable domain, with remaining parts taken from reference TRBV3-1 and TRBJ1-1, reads DTAVSQTPKYLVTQMGNDKSIKCEQNLGHDTMYWYKQDSKKFLKIMFSYNNKELIINETVPNRFSPKSPDKAHLNLHINSLELGDSAVYFCASKPSLLGGTEAFFGQGTRLTVV.

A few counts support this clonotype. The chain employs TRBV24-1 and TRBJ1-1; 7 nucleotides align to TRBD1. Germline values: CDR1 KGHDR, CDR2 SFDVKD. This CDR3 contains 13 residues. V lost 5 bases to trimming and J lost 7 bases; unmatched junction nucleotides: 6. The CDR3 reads CATSGAGGREAFF. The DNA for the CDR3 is TGTGCCACCAGTGGAGCAGGGGGACGTGAAGCTTTCTTT.

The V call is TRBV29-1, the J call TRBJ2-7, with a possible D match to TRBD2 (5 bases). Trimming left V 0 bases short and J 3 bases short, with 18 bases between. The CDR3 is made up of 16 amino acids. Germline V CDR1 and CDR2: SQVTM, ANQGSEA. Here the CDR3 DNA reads TGCAGCGTTGAAGAATGGAGGCTAGCTGGGGACTACGAGCAGTACTTC. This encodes CSVEEWRLAGDYEQYF.

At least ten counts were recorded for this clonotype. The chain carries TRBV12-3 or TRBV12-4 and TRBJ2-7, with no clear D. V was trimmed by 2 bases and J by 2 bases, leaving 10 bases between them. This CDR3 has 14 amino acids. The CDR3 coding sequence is TGTGCCAGCAGTTTATCGGGCCGTACCTACGAGCAGTACTTC. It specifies CASSLSGRTYEQYF.

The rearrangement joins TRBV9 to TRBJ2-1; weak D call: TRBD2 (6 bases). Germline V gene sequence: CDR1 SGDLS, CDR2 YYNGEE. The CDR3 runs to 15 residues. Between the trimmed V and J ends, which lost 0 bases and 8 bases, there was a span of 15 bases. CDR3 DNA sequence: TGTGCCAGCAGCGTAGCTGACTGGCAGCGGGATGAGCAGTTCTTC. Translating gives CASSVADWQRDEQFF.

The CDR3 region has the DNA TGTGCCAGCAGCCAACTTATTGGGAGACAGGGGGCTTACGAGCAGTACTTC. The encoded protein is CASSQLIGRQGAYEQYF. The V gene is TRBV3-1, the J gene TRBJ2-7; 10 positions match TRBD1. The germline gives CDR1 LGHDT, CDR2 YNNKEL (reference sequence). V dropped 2 bases and J dropped 4; count of bases not matched to a gene: 11. This CDR3 has 17 amino acids.

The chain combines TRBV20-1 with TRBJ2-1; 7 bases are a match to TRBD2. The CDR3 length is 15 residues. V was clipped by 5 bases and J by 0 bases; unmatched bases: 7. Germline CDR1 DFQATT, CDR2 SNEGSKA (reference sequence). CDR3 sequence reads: CSAETGRSSYNEQFF. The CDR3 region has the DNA TGCAGTGCTGAAACCGGGAGGAGCTCCTACAATGAGCAGTTCTTC.

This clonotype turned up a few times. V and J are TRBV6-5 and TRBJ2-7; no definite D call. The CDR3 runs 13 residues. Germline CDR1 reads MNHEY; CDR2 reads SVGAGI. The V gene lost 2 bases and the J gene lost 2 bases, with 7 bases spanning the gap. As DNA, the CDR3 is TGTGCCAGCAGTTACCGGCAGCCCTACGAGCAGTACTTC. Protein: CASSYRQPYEQYF.

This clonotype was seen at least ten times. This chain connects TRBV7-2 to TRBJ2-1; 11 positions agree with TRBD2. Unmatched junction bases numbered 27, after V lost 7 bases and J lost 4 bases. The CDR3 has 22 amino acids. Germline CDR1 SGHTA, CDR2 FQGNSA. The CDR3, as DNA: TGTGCCAGCACAGATCGGCTAGCGGGAGGTCCTACCTTCTCCCCTGAATACAATGAGCAGTTCTTC. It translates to CASTDRLAGGPTFSPEYNEQFF.